The present entry profiles one T cell receptor (beta chain) with its context. Antigen specificity is unknown. In the PCR, 60 Vbeta and 13 Jbeta primers were used. Clones were sequenced by immunoSEQ multiplex PCR, and TCRdb holds only the in-frame ones, with some missing. The data hold 90,000 to 150,000 clones, with 55% to 65% observed a single time. This sample is part of a study of cytomegalovirus exposure and HLA in healthy donors. Study overall: Tens of millions of unique TCR sequences came from HLA-typed donors in an early release.

Findings and caveats of the study: Researchers left out some V segments, among them TRBV6-2 and TRBV6-3, as indistinguishable. One cluster of highly shared sequence variants probably arose as a sequencing artifact.

CDR1 is MNHEY, CDR2 SVGAGI, per germline. V lost 2 bases, J lost 4 bases, and 15 bases lay in between. The CDR3 has 15 residues. This chain connects TRBV6-5 to TRBJ2-7; D is possibly TRBD1 (7 bases). This clonotype originated in a man in his forties or fifties in good health and CMV-seropositive. The sequenced sample was PBMCs. The CDR3 sequence is CASSYNSRGDYEQYF. CDR3 bases: TGTGCCAGCAGTTACAACTCCAGGGGGGATTACGAGCAGTACTTC.